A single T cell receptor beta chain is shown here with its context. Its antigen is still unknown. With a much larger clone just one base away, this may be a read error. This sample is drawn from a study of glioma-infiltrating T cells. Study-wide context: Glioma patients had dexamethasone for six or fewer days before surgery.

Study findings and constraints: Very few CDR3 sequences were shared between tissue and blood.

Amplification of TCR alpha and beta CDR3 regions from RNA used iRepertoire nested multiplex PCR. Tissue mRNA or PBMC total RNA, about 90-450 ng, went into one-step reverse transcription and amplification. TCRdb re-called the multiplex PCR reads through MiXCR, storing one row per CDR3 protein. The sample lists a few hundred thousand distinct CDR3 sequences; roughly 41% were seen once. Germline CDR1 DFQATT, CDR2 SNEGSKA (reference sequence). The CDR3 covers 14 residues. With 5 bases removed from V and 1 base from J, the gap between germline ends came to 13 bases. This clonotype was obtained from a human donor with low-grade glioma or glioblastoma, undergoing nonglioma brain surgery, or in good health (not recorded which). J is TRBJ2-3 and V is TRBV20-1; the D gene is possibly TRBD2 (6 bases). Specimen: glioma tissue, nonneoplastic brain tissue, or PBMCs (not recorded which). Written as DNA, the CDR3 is TGCAGTGCTTATTTAGCGGCTGGCACAGATACGCAGTATTTT. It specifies CSAYLAAGTDTQYF.